This T cell receptor (beta chain) was profiled in a study of T cells expressing NK-cell markers (dated by TCRdb to 2020 to 2021). Context from the whole study: In sorted CD3+CD56+NKG2C+, CD3+CD56+NKG2C- and CD3+CD56-NKG2C+ T-cell subsets from eight donors, TCR beta-chain repertoires were profiled. Libraries were sequenced as 2 x 150 bp reads on Illumina HiSeq 2000/2500, MiSeq or NextSeq. Among the eight sequenced donors, seven were HCMV-seropositive and one was HCMV-seronegative. The eight sequenced donors were randomly selected healthy volunteers, three men and five women.

HCMV-specific IgG was detected in serum with a commercial ELISA kit to determine HCMV serostatus. Ficoll density gradient centrifugation was used to isolate peripheral blood mononuclear cells from blood. The investigation overall reported the following: In over five donors, the dominant CD3+CD56+NKG2C+ clonotypes were among the top 10 CD8+ clonotypes and accounted for about 1.0-7.5% of CD8+ T cells. Those dominant clonotypes were again the most abundant among CD3+CD56-NKG2C+ cells in four donors, at roughly 25-60.1%. It remained unclear whether the expanded NKG2C-expressing T cell clones were specific for HCMV antigens.

The data were produced on an Illumina HiSeq 2000. TCR beta cDNA libraries were prepared using 5'RACE template switching, which introduced a universal primer site and unique molecular identifiers. Synthesis of cDNA was primed from the TCR beta constant segment and was followed by two consecutive PCR amplification steps. Per the original workflow: MIGEC was used to demultiplex reads and group reads by UMI, and MiTCR was used to assemble and quantify clonotypes. To remove erroneous sequences, TCR cDNA sequences were retained only when supported by two or more reads. The tcR package was used for downstream repertoire analysis, with clonotypes matched between fractions based on CDR3 nucleotide sequence plus V segment. VDJmatch was used to annotate antigen specificity against VDJdb, with one amino acid substitution in CDR3 allowed. TCRdb reprocessed the reads and provides one entry for every CDR3 protein sequence; no DNA is given. These V and J calls rely on TCRdb rather than the paper's analysis. The sample's own table lists about 260,000 distinct CDR3 sequences. Around 0.4% of the sample lies in the top ten.

Notes on this clonotype: The antigen it binds to is not known.

Spanning cysteine to phenylalanine, the CDR3 consists of 14 amino acids. The nucleotide record is missing. The germline V gene (reference sequence) gives CDR1 as LGHDT and CDR2 as YNNKEL. Sequenced material: blood T cells: a sorted CD56 or NKG2C T cell subset, CD4+ or CD8+ T cells, or bulk PBMC T cells (not recorded which). The chain is encoded by TRBV3-1 joined to TRBJ2-1. The clonotype comes from a man aged 18 to 30 in good health. Donor details come from another sample of the same person, matched by shared clones. CDR3 reads: CASSQWPEQHEQFF.